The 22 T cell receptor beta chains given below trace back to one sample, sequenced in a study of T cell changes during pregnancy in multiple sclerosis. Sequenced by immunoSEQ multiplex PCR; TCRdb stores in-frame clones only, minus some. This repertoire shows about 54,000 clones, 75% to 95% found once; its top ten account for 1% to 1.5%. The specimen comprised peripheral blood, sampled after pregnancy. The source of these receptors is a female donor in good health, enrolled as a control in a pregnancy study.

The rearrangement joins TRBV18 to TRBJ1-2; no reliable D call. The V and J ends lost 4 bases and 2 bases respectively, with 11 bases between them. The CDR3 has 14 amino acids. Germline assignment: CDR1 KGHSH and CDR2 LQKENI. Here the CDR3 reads CASSLNRENYGYTF. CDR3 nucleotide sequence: TGTGCCAGCTCACTCAACCGGGAAAACTATGGCTACACCTTC.

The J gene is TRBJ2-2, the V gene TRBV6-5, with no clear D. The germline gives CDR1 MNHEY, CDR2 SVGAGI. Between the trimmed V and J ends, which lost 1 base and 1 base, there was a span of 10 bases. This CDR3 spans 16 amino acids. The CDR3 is CASSYYAEKNTGELFF. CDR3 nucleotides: TGTGCCAGCAGTTACTACGCGGAGAAGAACACCGGGGAGCTGTTTTTT.

CDR3 DNA sequence: TGTGCCAGCAGCTTAGCCGACAATGAGCAGTTCTTC. Translation: CASSLADNEQFF. The genes are TRBV7-9 and TRBJ2-1; D ambiguous. CDR1 and CDR2 from the germline V gene are SEHNR and FQNEAQ (reference sequence). Trimming cost V 0 bases and J 5 bases, with 2 bases left between them. CDR3 length: 12 residues.

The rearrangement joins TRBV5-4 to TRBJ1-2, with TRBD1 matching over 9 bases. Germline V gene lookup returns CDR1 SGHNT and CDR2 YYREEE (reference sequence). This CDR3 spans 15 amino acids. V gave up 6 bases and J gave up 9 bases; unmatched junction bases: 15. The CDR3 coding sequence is TGTGCCAGCAACTCGGGTCGGACAGGGGTACAAAGCTACACCTTC. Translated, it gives CASNSGRTGVQSYTF.

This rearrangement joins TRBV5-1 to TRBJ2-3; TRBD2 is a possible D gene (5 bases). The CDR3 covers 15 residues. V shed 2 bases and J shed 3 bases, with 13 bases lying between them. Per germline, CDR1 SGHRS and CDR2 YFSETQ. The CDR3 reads CASSFPYGETDTQYF. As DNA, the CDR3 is TGCGCCAGCAGCTTCCCGTACGGGGAAACAGATACGCAGTATTTT. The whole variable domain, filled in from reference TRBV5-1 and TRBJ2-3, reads KAGVTQTPRYLIKTRGQQVTLSCSPISGHRSVSWYQQTPGQGLQFLFEYFSETQRNKGNFPGRFSGRQFSNSRSEMNVSTLELGDSALYLCASSFPYGETDTQYFGPGTRLTVL.

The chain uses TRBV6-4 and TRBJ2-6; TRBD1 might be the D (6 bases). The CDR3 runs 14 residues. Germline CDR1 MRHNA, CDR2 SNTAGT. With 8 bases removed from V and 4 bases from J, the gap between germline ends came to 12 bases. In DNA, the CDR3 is TGTGCCAGCCGCTCCGGGACAGGGGCCAACGTCCTGACTTTC. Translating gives CASRSGTGANVLTF.

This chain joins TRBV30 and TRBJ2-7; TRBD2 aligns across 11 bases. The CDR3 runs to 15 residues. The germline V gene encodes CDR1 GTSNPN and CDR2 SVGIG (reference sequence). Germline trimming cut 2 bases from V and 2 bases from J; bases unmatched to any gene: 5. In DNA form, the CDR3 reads TGTGCCTGGAGTCCCGGACTAGCGGGTCCCTACGAGCAGTACTTC. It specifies CAWSPGLAGPYEQYF.

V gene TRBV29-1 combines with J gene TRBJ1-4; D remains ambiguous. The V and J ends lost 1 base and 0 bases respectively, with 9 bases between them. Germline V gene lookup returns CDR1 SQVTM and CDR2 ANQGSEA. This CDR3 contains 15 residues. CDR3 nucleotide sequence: TGCAGCGTTGAAGGCAGGCTTGCAACTAATGAAAAACTGTTTTTT. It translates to CSVEGRLATNEKLFF.

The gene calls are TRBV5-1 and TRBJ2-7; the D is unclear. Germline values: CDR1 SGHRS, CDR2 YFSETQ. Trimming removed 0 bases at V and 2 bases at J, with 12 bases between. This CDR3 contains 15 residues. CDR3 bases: TGCGCCAGCAGCTTGGTGGGCAGGCCTCCCTACGAGCAGTACTTC. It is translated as CASSLVGRPPYEQYF.

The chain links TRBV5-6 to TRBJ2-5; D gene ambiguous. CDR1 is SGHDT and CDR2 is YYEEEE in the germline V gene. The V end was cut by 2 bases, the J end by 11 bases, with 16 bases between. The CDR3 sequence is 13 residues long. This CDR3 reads CASSFGGSTKQYF. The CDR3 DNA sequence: TGTGCCAGCAGCTTCGGCGGCAGTACGAAGCAGTACTTC.

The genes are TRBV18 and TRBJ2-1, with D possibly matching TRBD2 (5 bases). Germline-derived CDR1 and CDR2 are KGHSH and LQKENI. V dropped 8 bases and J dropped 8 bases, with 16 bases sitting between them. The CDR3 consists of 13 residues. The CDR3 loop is CASRRGLVHEQFF. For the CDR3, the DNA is TGTGCCAGCCGCCGAGGGCTCGTCCATGAGCAGTTCTTC.

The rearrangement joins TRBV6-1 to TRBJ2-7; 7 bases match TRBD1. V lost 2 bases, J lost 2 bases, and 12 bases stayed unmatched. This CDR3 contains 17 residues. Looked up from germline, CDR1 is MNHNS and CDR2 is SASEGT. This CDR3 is CASSESYRTGATYEQYF. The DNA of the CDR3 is TGTGCCAGCAGTGAATCCTACCGGACAGGAGCGACCTACGAGCAGTACTTC.

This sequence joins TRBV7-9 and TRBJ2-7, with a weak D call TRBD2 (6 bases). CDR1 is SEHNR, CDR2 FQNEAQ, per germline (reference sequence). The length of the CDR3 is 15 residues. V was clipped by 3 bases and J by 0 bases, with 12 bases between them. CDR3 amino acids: CASSFGSGPSYEQYF. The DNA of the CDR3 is TGTGCCAGCAGCTTCGGGAGCGGACCCTCCTACGAGCAGTACTTC.

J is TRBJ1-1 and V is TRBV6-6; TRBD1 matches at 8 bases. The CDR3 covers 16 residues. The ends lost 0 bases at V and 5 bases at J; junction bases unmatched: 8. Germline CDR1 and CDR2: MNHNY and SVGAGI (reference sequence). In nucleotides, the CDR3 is TGTGCCAGCAGTTACTCGATATCAGGGGGCAAAACTGAAGCTTTCTTT. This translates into CASSYSISGGKTEAFF.

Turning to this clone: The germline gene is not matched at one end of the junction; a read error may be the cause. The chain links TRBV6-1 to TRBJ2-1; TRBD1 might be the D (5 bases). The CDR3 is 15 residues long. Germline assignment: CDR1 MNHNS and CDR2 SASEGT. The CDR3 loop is CASSGSIGVYTEQFF. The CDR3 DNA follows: TGTGCCAGCAGTGGCTCGATAGGGGTGTACACTGAGCAGTTCTTC.

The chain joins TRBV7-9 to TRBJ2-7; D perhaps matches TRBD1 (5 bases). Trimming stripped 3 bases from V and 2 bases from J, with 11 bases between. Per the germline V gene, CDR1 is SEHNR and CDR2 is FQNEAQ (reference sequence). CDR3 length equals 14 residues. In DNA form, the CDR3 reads TGTGCCAGCAGCTTGCCTAGGGGCCCCTACGAGCAGTACTTC. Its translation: CASSLPRGPYEQYF. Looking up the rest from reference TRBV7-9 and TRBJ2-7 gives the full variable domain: DTGVSQNPRHKITKRGQNVTFRCDPISEHNRLYWYRQTLGQGPEFLTYFQNEAQLEKSRLLSDRFSAERPKGSFSTLEIQRTEQGDSAMYLCASSLPRGPYEQYFGPGTRLTVT.

Here the CDR3 reads CASSLVPQGTEAFF. The CDR3 coding sequence is TGCGCCAGCAGCTTGGTCCCGCAGGGGACTGAAGCTTTCTTT. The J gene is TRBJ1-1, the V gene TRBV5-1, with D possibly being TRBD1 (6 bases). The CDR3 covers 14 residues. Per germline, CDR1 SGHRS and CDR2 YFSETQ. V lost 0 bases and J lost 5, with 11 bases in between.

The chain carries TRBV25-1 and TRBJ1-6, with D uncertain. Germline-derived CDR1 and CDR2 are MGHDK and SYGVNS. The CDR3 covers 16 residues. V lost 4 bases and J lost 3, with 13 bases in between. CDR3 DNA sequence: TGTGCCAGCAGTGGGGTCGGGGATCGCTATAATTCACCCCTCCACTTT. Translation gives CASSGVGDRYNSPLHF.

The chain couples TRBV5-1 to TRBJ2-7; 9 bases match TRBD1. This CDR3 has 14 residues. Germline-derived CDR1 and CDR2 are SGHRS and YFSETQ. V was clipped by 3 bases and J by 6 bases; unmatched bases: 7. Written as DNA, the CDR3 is TGCGCCAGCAGCTCCGGACAGGGGCGACTCGAGCAGTACTTC. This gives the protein CASSSGQGRLEQYF.

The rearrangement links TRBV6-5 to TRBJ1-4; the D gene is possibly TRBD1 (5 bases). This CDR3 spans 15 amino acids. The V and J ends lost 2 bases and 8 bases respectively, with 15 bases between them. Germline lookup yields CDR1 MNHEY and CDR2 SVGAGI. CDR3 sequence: CASSYEASGVEKLFF. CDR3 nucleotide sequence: TGTGCCAGCAGTTACGAGGCGTCGGGGGTGGAAAAACTGTTTTTT.

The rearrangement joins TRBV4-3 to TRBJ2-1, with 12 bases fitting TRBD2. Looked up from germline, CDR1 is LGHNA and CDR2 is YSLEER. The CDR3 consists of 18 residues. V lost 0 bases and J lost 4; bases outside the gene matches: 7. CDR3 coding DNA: TGCGCCAGCAGCCAAGATCGTCCCGGGACTAGCGGGTACAATGAGCAGTTCTTC. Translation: CASSQDRPGTSGYNEQFF.

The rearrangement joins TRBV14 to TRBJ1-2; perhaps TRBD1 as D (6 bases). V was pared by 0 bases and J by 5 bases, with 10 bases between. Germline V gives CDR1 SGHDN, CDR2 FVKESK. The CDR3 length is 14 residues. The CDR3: CASSQEIGGYGYTF. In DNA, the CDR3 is TGTGCCAGCAGCCAAGAAATAGGGGGATATGGCTACACCTTC.